This T cell receptor beta chain stems from a study of OX40 agonist ivuxolimab in advanced cancers. General observations from the study: Antigens targeted by the expanded peripheral T cells were not determined.

Clones were read by immunoSEQ multiplex PCR, and TCRdb kept only the in-frame ones, dropping some. The sample carries about 21,000 clones, around 90% recorded once. CDR1 and CDR2 (germline): MGHRA, YSYEKL. V lost 0 bases and J lost 1, with 9 bases in between. The CDR3 sequence is 15 residues long. Of note for this clone: Its antigen is unknown.

Sequenced here: CD4+ or CD8+ T cells sorted from blood, sampled in a trial of the OX40 agonist ivuxolimab. The TCR was taken from an adult with an advanced solid tumor such as melanoma, head and neck, liver or kidney cancer. The chain links TRBV4-1 to TRBJ1-2; D unresolved. CDR3 residues: CASSQDLRGNYGYTF. DNA for the CDR3: TGCGCCAGCAGCCAAGATCTTAGAGGTAACTATGGCTACACCTTC.